This TCR beta chain emerged from a study of vaccination and CD4 T cells after COVID-19. Described treatment: approximately nine-day PBMC culture with coronavirus spike peptide pools or control peptides (ViraFEST assay). The Oncomine TCR Beta short-read assay sequenced DNA from cultured CD4+ T cells. TCRdb re-analysed the PCR reads in MiXCR, keeping a single row per CDR3 protein. The sample yields more than 13,000 distinct CDR3 sequences, roughly 37% seen once. The trim removed 2 bases at V and 6 bases at J, leaving 16 bases unmatched. The germline V gene encodes CDR1 SGHVS and CDR2 FQNEAQ. The CDR3 consists of 17 residues. Concerning this clonotype: The antigen is unknown.

The chain combines TRBV7-8 with TRBJ2-7; TRBD2 matches at 7 bases. The sample comprised CD4+ T cells from blood, cultured in vitro. The receptor was isolated from a human donor who had recovered from COVID-19. CDR3 in DNA: TGTGCCAGCAGCTTACCCCGCCGACTAGCCATTAACAGCGAGCAGTACTTC. It encodes CASSLPRRLAINSEQYF.